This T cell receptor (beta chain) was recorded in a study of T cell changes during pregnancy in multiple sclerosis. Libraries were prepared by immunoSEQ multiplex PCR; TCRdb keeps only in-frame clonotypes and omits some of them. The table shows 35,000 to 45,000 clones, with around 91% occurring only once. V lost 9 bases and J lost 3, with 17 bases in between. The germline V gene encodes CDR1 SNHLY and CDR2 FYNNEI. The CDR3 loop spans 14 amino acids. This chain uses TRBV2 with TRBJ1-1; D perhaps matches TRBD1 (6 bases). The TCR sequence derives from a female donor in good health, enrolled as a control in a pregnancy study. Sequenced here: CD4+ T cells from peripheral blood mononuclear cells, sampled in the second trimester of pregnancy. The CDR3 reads CARREAGAHTEAFF. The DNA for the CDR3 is TGTGCCAGGCGGGAGGCGGGGGCTCACACTGAAGCTTTCTTT. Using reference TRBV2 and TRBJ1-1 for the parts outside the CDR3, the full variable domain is EPEVTQTPSHQVTQMGQEVILRCVPISNHLYFYWYRQILGQKVEFLVSFYNNEISEKSEIFDDQFSVERPDGSNFTLKIRSTKLEDSAMYFCARREAGAHTEAFFGQGTRLTVV.